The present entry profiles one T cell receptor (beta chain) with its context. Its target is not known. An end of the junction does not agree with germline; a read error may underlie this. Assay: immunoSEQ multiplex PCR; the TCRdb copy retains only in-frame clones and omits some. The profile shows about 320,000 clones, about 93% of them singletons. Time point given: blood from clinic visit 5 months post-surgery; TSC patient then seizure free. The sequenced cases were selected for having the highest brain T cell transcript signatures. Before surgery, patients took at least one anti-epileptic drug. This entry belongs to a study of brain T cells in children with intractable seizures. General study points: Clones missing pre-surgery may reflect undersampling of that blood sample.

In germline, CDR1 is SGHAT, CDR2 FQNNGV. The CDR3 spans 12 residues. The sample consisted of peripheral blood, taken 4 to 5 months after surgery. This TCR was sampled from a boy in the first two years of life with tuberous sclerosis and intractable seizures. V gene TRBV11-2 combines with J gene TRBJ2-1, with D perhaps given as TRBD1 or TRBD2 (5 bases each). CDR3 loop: CASSLGTTGPVF. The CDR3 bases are TGTGCCAGCAGCCTAGGGACGACCGGGCCCGTCTTC. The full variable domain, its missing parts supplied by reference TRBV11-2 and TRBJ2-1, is EAGVAQSPRYKIIEKRQSVAFWCNPISGHATLYWYQQILGQGPKLLIQFQNNGVVDDSQLPKDRFSAERLKGVDSTLKIQPAKLEDSAVYLCASSLGTTGPVFGPGTRLTVL.